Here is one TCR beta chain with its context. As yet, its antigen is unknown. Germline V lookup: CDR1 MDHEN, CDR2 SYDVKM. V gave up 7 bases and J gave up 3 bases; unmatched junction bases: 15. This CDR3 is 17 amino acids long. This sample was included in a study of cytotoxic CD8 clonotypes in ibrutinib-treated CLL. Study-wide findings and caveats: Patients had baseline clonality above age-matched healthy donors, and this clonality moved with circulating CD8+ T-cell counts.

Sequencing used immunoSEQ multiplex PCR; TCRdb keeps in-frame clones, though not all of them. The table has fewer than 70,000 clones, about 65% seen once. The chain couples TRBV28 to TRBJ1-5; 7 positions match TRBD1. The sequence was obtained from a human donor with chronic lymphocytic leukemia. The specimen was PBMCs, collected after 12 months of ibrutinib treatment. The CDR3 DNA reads TGTGCCAGCATATTGGGAGGGGGACAGACCTCCAATCAGCCCCAGCATTTT. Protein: CASILGGGQTSNQPQHF.